This T cell receptor (beta chain) was retrieved from a study of blood T cell repertoires in COVID-19. Study background: T cells, B-cell-depleted T cells, or PBMCs provided the cDNA or gDNA that served as material.

Using immunoSEQ multiplex PCR, the repertoire was profiled, and TCRdb retains in-frame clones only, with some absent. The table lists roughly 41,000 clones, around 83% of them singletons. The V gene end was trimmed by 5 bases and the J gene end by 3 bases; junction bases not matched to a gene: 7. This CDR3 spans 14 amino acids. The V gene's germline CDR1 is MNHEY and CDR2 SVGAGI. The receptor was derived from a woman of 80 years or more with acute or convalescent COVID-19. Sequencing input: peripheral blood. The chain links TRBV6-5 to TRBJ2-7, with 7 positions matching TRBD2. DNA of the CDR3: TGTGCCAGCAGTAGCGGGGACTTCAGCTACGAGCAGTACTTC. It yields the protein CASSSGDFSYEQYF.